These 11 T cell receptor beta chains came from one sample sequenced in a study of cytotoxic CD8 clonotypes in ibrutinib-treated CLL. Using immunoSEQ multiplex PCR, the repertoire was profiled, and TCRdb retains in-frame clones only, with some absent. The sample shows about 200,000 clones, approximately 70% of them seen only once. The specimen comprised PBMCs, sampled after 12 months of ibrutinib treatment. The origin of the receptors is a human donor with chronic lymphocytic leukemia.

This clone appeared many times. This chain uses TRBV19 with TRBJ1-5; D remains unclear. The germline V gene encodes CDR1 LNHDA and CDR2 SQIVND (reference sequence). The CDR3 has 16 residues. Trimming shortened V by 7 bases and J by 0 bases, and 16 bases separated the two germline ends. The CDR3 sequence is CASNERSGPSNQPQHF. The CDR3 DNA sequence: TGTGCCAGTAATGAGCGAAGCGGTCCTAGCAATCAGCCCCAGCATTTT.

The V call is TRBV5-4, the J call TRBJ2-7, with D perhaps assigned TRBD1 or TRBD2 (5 bases each). Germline CDR1 is SGHNT and CDR2 is YYREEE (reference sequence). The CDR3 sequence is 15 residues long. Deletions cut 1 base from V and 0 bases from J, with 11 bases between. The CDR3 spells CASSLSRDPSYEQYF. The CDR3 DNA reads as TGTGCCAGCAGCTTGAGTCGGGACCCCTCCTACGAGCAGTACTTC.

Relative to its sample, this clone is medium-sized. The chain combines TRBV29-1 with TRBJ1-4, with D unresolved. This CDR3 is built from 13 residues. The germline V gene encodes CDR1 SQVTM and CDR2 ANQGSEA. V shed 5 bases and J shed 4 bases, with 11 bases lying between them. CDR3 in DNA: TGCAGCGTTTACACGGACGGTAATGAAAAACTGTTTTTT. Its translation: CSVYTDGNEKLFF. The entire variable domain, with the rest obtained from reference TRBV29-1 and TRBJ1-4, is as follows: SAVISQKPSRDICQRGTSLTIQCQVDSQVTMMFWYRQQPGQSLTLIATANQGSEATYESGFVIDKFPISRPNLTFSTLTVSNMSPEDSSIYLCSVYTDGNEKLFFGSGTQLSVL.

The table lists this clone with a few counts. The junction shows a germline mismatch at one end, possibly a read error. The rearrangement links TRBV7-7 to TRBJ2-5; TRBD1 might be the D (5 bases). The length of the CDR3 is 14 residues. The germline CDR1 and CDR2 sequences are SSHAT and FNYEAQ (reference sequence). CDR3 sequence: CASSLEAGQETQYF. Here the CDR3 DNA reads TGTGCTAGCAGCTTAGAGGCAGGGCAAGAGACCCAGTACTTC.

V and J are TRBV28 and TRBJ2-5, with D possibly being TRBD1 or TRBD2 (5 bases each). This CDR3 has 15 amino acids. Germline values: CDR1 MDHEN, CDR2 SYDVKM. Trimming shortened V by 2 bases and J by 4 bases, and 14 bases separated the two germline ends. This CDR3 reads CASSLLGTAGETQYF. The DNA for the CDR3 is TGTGCCAGCAGTTTACTAGGGACCGCTGGAGAGACCCAGTACTTC.

The V and J genes are TRBV2 and TRBJ2-3; 7 positions match TRBD1. Germline CDR1 is SNHLY and CDR2 is FYNNEI. The CDR3 covers 14 residues. V lost 8 bases, J lost 3 bases, and 8 bases stayed unmatched. The CDR3 here is CASVKTGATDTQYF. For the CDR3, the DNA is TGTGCCAGCGTTAAAACAGGGGCTACAGATACGCAGTATTTT.

This chain links TRBV30 with TRBJ1-4, with 8 bases that match TRBD1. The germline gives CDR1 GTSNPN, CDR2 SVGIG (reference sequence). The CDR3 extends over 14 amino acids. Trimming cost V 3 bases and J 8 bases; bases outside gene matches: 8. CDR3 protein: CAWRTQGAGEKLFF. The CDR3 DNA follows: TGTGCCTGGAGGACGCAGGGGGCTGGCGAAAAACTGTTTTTT.

This clone has only a few counts. The chain recombines TRBV7-8 with TRBJ1-5, with 7 bases that match TRBD1. The V segment lost 4 bases and the J segment 4 bases; nucleotides outside the gene matches: 10. The length of the CDR3 is 16 residues. Germline V gene data show CDR1 as SGHVS and CDR2 as FQNEAQ. The CDR3 sequence: CASSSIGTVSNQPQHF. In nucleotides, the CDR3 is TGTGCCAGCAGCTCAATCGGGACAGTTAGTAATCAGCCCCAGCATTTT.

The genes are TRBV18 and TRBJ2-7; 11 positions match TRBD2. The germline gives CDR1 KGHSH, CDR2 LQKENI. The V gene end was trimmed by 3 bases and the J gene end by 0 bases; junction bases not matched to a gene: 4. This CDR3 contains 16 residues. CDR3 DNA: TGTGCCAGCTCACCCAAACTAGCGGGAGTCTCCTACGAGCAGTACTTC. Its translation: CASSPKLAGVSYEQYF.

This chain connects TRBV15 to TRBJ1-2, with D unclear. The V and J ends lost 3 bases and 4 bases respectively, with 3 bases between them. The CDR3 has 11 amino acids. In germline, CDR1 is LNHNV, CDR2 YYDKDF (reference sequence). The CDR3 sequence: CATSRGYGYTF. CDR3 DNA: TGTGCCACCAGCAGGGGCTATGGCTACACCTTC.

This chain links TRBV6-1 with TRBJ2-7; 11 positions agree with TRBD2. The junction had 4 bases not matched to a gene; V was cut back by 4 bases and J by 2 bases. Germline assignment: CDR1 MNHNS and CDR2 SASEGT. This CDR3 contains 15 residues. CDR3 in amino acids: CASSATSGGTYEQYF. As DNA, the CDR3 is TGTGCCAGCAGTGCAACTAGCGGGGGAACCTACGAGCAGTACTTC.